The present entry profiles one T cell receptor (beta chain) with its context. The antigen is not known. TCR beta CDR3 regions were amplified from RNA transcripts. The HTBI primer set was used in a first-round RT-PCR of the TCR CDR3. TCRdb called the multiplex PCR reads again in MiXCR, with one record for every CDR3 protein. The data hold about 350,000 distinct CDR3 sequences, with 15% to 20% observed a single time. The CDR3 runs to 14 residues. Germline V gene lookup returns CDR1 MGHRA and CDR2 YSYEKL. V gave up 4 bases and J gave up 4 bases; unmatched junction bases: 3. This entry belongs to a study of T cells in Graves' hyperthyroidism and ophthalmopathy. Study context: Upon initial diagnosis and before any treatment, peripheral blood was collected.

In making diagnoses, clinical symptoms, serum thyroxine and TRAb, thyroid ultrasound and orbital computed tomography were all used. Extraction of PBMCs used 8 to 10 ml of fresh peripheral blood. Broader study findings: Also found in blood were most expanded thyroid clonotypes above 0.001.

Material: blood. This TCR was recovered from a woman aged 40-49 years with Graves' ophthalmopathy. The chain employs TRBV4-1 and TRBJ2-5, with 10 bases that match TRBD2. The CDR3 DNA reads as TGCGCCAGCAGCCTACTAGCGGGAATAGAGACCCAGTACTTC. This encodes CASSLLAGIETQYF.